One sample yielded the 16 T cell receptor beta chains listed below, sequenced in a study of cytomegalovirus exposure and HLA in healthy donors. Profiled with immunoSEQ multiplex PCR; TCRdb holds only in-frame clones, not every one. This table has about 330,000 clones, 87% appearing once. Sequencing was performed on PBMCs. The receptors originated from a woman aged 30 to 39 in good health and CMV-seropositive.

The rearrangement joins TRBV19 to TRBJ2-4, with TRBD1 identical over 8 bases. This CDR3 is 13 amino acids long. In germline, CDR1 is LNHDA, CDR2 SQIVND (reference sequence). V gave up 3 bases and J gave up 9 bases; unmatched junction bases: 4. The CDR3 DNA reads as TGTGCCAGTAGTATGGACAGGGTCGGCATTCAGTACTTC. Amino acids: CASSMDRVGIQYF. Looking up the rest from reference TRBV19 and TRBJ2-4 gives the full variable domain: DGGITQSPKYLFRKEGQNVTLSCEQNLNHDAMYWYRQDPGQGLRLIYYSQIVNDFQKGDIAEGYSVSREKKESFPLTVTSAQKNPTAFYLCASSMDRVGIQYFGAGTRLSVL.

This rearrangement joins TRBV27 to TRBJ2-5; 7 nucleotides agree with TRBD1. CDR1 is MNHEY, CDR2 SMNVEV, per germline (reference sequence). CDR3 length: 14 amino acids. V lost 6 bases and J lost 1; bases outside the gene matches: 5. The chain's CDR3 is CASSLQGIQETQYF. The CDR3 DNA reads TGTGCCAGCAGCTTACAGGGGATCCAAGAGACCCAGTACTTC.

The rearrangement links TRBV7-9 to TRBJ2-2, with D possibly being TRBD2 (6 bases). Trimming left V 2 bases short and J 7 bases short, with 14 bases between. CDR3 length: 15 residues. The germline gives CDR1 SEHNR, CDR2 FQNEAQ (reference sequence). The CDR3 coding sequence is TGTGCCAGCAGCTTATTAGCGGTCCGGGTCGGGGAGCTGTTTTTT. Translated, it gives CASSLLAVRVGELFF.

With regard to this clone: The sample holds other DNA sequences that translate to the same CDR3. The chain combines TRBV28 with TRBJ2-7; D not resolved. V was clipped by 2 bases and J by 7 bases, with 6 bases between them. The length of the CDR3 is 11 residues. CDR1 is MDHEN, CDR2 SYDVKM, per germline. DNA for the CDR3: TGTGCCAGCAGTTTAGTTGGGGAGCAGTACTTC. This codes for CASSLVGEQYF.

The rearrangement uses TRBV9 and TRBJ1-1; maybe TRBD1 (5 bases). Germline CDR1 and CDR2: SGDLS and YYNGEE. The CDR3 runs to 13 residues. Trimming took 2 bases from V and 6 from J, leaving 11 bases between them. CDR3 in DNA: TGTGCCAGCAGCGTGTGGGACGGGGCTGAAGCTTTCTTT. Residues: CASSVWDGAEAFF.

This sequence joins TRBV5-1 and TRBJ2-7, with 8 nucleotides matching TRBD1. Germline values: CDR1 SGHRS, CDR2 YFSETQ. The CDR3 is 15 residues long. V was pared by 0 bases and J by 7 bases, with 9 bases of the junction left unmatched. CDR3 coding DNA: TGCGCCAGCAGCTTGGAGGGCAGGGGGCGCGATGAGCAGTACTTC. Translating it yields CASSLEGRGRDEQYF.

This chain connects TRBV29-1 to TRBJ2-1; 10 bases are shared with TRBD1. Germline V gene lookup returns CDR1 SQVTM and CDR2 ANQGSEA. CDR3 length: 15 amino acids. J lost 4 bases, V lost 6 bases, and 9 bases had no gene match. DNA of the CDR3: TGCAGCGTAGGTTCGACAGGGGGCCTGTACAATGAGCAGTTCTTC. The encoded protein is CSVGSTGGLYNEQFF.

The V gene is TRBV28, the J gene TRBJ1-5; D gene uncertain. The V end was cut by 4 bases, the J end by 0 bases, with 10 bases between. The CDR3 is 15 residues long. CDR1 and CDR2 (germline): MDHEN, SYDVKM. In DNA form, the CDR3 reads TGTGCCAGCAGTTACGGGATTAATAGCAATCAGCCCCAGCATTTT. Its protein product is CASSYGINSNQPQHF.

The rearrangement uses TRBV9 and TRBJ2-3; perhaps TRBD2 as D (6 bases). Germline-derived CDR1 and CDR2 are SGDLS and YYNGEE. CDR3 length: 13 amino acids. Deletions cut 3 bases from V and 2 bases from J, with 7 bases between. The DNA for the CDR3 is TGTGCCAGCAGCGGGGGGGACACAGATACGCAGTATTTT. It specifies CASSGGDTDTQYF.

The chain links TRBV9 to TRBJ2-5; 8 positions agree with TRBD1. Per the germline V gene, CDR1 is SGDLS and CDR2 is YYNGEE. The J segment lost 2 bases and the V segment lost 5 bases, leaving 2 bases of the junction unmatched. The CDR3 is 13 residues long. CDR3 sequence reads: CASRRTGQETQYF. CDR3 coding DNA: TGTGCCAGCAGACGGACAGGGCAAGAGACCCAGTACTTC.

J is TRBJ1-2 and V is TRBV6-4; 9 positions match TRBD1. This CDR3 spans 15 amino acids. The germline V gene encodes CDR1 MRHNA and CDR2 SNTAGT. The V gene end was trimmed by 0 bases and the J gene end by 5 bases; junction bases not matched to a gene: 4. Here the CDR3 reads CASSDSGTGRYGYTF. In DNA, the CDR3 is TGTGCCAGCAGTGACTCAGGGACAGGGAGATATGGCTACACCTTC.

V usage is TRBV15 and J usage is TRBJ1-4, with 9 bases identical to TRBD1. This CDR3 has 17 amino acids. Germline trimming cut 3 bases from V and 1 base from J; bases unmatched to any gene: 6. CDR1 LNHNV and CDR2 YYDKDF come from the germline V gene (reference sequence). CDR3 region: CATSRGQGEGTNEKLFF. The CDR3 coding sequence is TGTGCCACCAGCAGGGGACAGGGAGAAGGAACTAATGAAAAACTGTTTTTT.

V usage is TRBV21-1 and J usage is TRBJ2-7; the table's D call, TRBD2, has no DNA check behind it. TRBV21-1 is deemed a pseudogene. The CDR3 covers 10 residues. The CDR3 loop is CASSLDGQYF. For the CDR3, the DNA is TGTGCCAGCAGTCTAGACGGGCAGTACTTC.

V usage is TRBV6-5 and J usage is TRBJ2-3; 9 bases align to TRBD2. V shed 2 bases and J 3 bases; nucleotides not matched to a gene: 3. The CDR3 is 15 amino acids. The V gene's germline CDR1 is MNHEY and CDR2 SVGAGI. CDR3: CASSYRAGGTDTQYF. The DNA of the CDR3 is TGTGCCAGCAGTTACCGAGCGGGAGGTACAGATACGCAGTATTTT.

The gene calls are TRBV4-3 and TRBJ1-1, with a weak D call TRBD1 (5 bases). The ends were cut back, 1 base at V and 4 bases at J, with 16 bases in the middle. CDR1 and CDR2 (germline): LGHNA, YSLEER. The CDR3 has 16 residues. CDR3 region: CASSQVSKPGVTEAFF. Here the CDR3 DNA reads TGCGCCAGCAGCCAAGTGTCCAAACCGGGGGTCACTGAAGCTTTCTTT.

This clone was found once. The chain employs TRBV6-6 and TRBJ2-3; tentatively, D is TRBD2 (7 bases). V was trimmed by 11 bases and J by 2 bases, leaving 17 bases between them. The germline CDR1 and CDR2 sequences are MNHNY and SVGAGI (reference sequence). CDR3 length equals 14 residues. The CDR3 bases are TGTGCCTCCGGGGGGCGGGGGAACACAGATACGCAGTATTTT. Amino acid sequence: CASGGRGNTDTQYF.